The entry below gives a single TCR beta chain sequence along with its context. The data were taken from a study of blood T cell repertoires in COVID-19. As for the study in general: Acute-phase and convalescent COVID-19 samples originated in the United States, Italy and Spain.

Per the original data handling: For nucleated cells, counts were estimated from reference gene primer amplification. Sequencing was performed with immunoSEQ multiplex PCR; in TCRdb, only in-frame clones are kept and a portion is missing. D and trimming were read from the DNA, whereas the V and J calls and clone size are those reported in that table. The sample yields around 60,000 clones, roughly 84% seen once. It was during active infection that Seattle patients were enrolled and then longitudinally followed. Sequenced material: peripheral blood. This TCR derives from a man aged 55-75 years with COVID-19, enrolled during active disease.

CDR3 residues: CASRLRFVGGTEAFF. CDR3 sequence (DNA): TGTGCCAGCCGCCTCCGTTTTGTGGGGGGCACTGAAGCTTTCTTT. The chain uses TRBV6-5 and TRBJ1-1, with D possibly being TRBD1 (5 bases). The germline gives CDR1 MNHEY, CDR2 SVGAGI. This CDR3 contains 15 residues. Trimming removed 8 bases from V and 4 bases from J, with 20 bases in between.